This TCR beta chain was sequenced during a study of blood T cells in healthy people across ages. Primers used in a second PCR of roughly 7 to 12 cycles were a sample-barcoded 5' primer and a J-beta primer mix. TCRdb re-called the 5' RACE reads through MiXCR, storing one row per CDR3 protein. The repertoire consists of about 560,000 distinct CDR3 sequences, with around 27% occurring once and the leading ten covering 3% to 4.5%. The sample was also linked to a second study, of T cells of mothers and their children.

The clonotype originates from a boy between 2 and 10 years old in good health. Sequenced material: blood.

The CDR3 region is CASSRNRGASTDTQYF. For the CDR3, the DNA is TGTGCCAGCAGCCGAAACAGGGGTGCTAGCACAGATACGCAGTATTTT. The rearrangement uses TRBV7-2 and TRBJ2-3; 7 bases are shared with TRBD1. V was clipped by 5 bases and J by 0 bases; unmatched bases: 8. The CDR3 has 16 amino acids. Per germline, CDR1 SGHTA and CDR2 FQGNSA.